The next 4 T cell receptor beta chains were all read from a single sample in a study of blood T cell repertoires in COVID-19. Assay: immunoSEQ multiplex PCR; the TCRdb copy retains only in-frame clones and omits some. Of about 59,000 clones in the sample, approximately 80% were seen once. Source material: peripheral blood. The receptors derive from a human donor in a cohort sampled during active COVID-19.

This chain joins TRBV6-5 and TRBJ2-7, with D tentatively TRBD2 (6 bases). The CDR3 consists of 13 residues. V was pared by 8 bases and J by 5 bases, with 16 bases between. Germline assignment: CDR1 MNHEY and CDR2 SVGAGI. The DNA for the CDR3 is TGTGCCAGCGTCGGCGGGGTATCGCACGAGCAGTACTTC. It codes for CASVGGVSHEQYF.

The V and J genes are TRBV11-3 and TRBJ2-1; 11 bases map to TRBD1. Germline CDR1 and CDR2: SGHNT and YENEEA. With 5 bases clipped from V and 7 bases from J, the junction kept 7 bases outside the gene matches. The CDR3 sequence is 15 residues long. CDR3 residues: CASSLGQGAKNEQFF. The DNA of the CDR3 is TGTGCCAGCAGCCTCGGACAGGGGGCAAAAAATGAGCAGTTCTTC.

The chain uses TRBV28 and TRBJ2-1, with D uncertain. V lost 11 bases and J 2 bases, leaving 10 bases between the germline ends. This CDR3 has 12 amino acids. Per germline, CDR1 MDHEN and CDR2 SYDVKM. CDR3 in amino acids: CAAVSPYNEQFF. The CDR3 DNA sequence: TGTGCCGCGGTGTCACCCTACAATGAGCAGTTCTTC.

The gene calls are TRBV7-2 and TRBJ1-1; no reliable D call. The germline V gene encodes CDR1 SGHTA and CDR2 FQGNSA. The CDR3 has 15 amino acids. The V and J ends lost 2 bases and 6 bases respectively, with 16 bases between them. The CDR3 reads CASSLRAGGFAEAFF. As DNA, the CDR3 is TGTGCCAGCAGCTTAAGGGCAGGAGGGTTCGCTGAAGCTTTCTTT.